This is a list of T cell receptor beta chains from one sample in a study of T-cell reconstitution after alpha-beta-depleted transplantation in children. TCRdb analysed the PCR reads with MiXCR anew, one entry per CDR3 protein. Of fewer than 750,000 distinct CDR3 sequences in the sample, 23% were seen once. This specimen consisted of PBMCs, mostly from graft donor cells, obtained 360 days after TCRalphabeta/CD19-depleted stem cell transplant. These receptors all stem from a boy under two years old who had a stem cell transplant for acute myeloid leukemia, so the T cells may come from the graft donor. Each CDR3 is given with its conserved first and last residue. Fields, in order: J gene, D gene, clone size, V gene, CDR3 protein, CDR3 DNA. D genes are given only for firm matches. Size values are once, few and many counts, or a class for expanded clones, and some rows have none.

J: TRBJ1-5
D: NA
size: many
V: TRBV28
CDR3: CASSLYRVSGNQPQHF
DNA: TGTGCCAGCAGTCTCTACAGGGTATCGGGCAATCAGCCCCAGCATTTT

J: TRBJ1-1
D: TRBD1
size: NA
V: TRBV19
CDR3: CASSLWTGHTEAFF
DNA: TGTGCCAGTAGTCTTTGGACAGGACACACTGAAGCTTTCTTT

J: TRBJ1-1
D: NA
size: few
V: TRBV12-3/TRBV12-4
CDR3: CASSLAASKDEAFF
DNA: TGTGCCAGCAGTTTGGCGGCGAGTAAGGATGAAGCTTTCTTT

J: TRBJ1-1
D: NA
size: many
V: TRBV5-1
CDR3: CASSLATIRLGSTEAFF
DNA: TGCGCCAGCAGCTTGGCCACAATCAGGTTGGGGAGCACTGAAGCTTTCTTT

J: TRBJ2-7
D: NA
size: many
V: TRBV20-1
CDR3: CSASDLPSRSLEQYF
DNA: TGCAGTGCTAGTGACCTCCCTTCTCGGTCCCTCGAGCAGTACTTC

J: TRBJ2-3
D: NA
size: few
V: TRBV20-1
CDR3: CSASSLGDGSTDTQYF
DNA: TGCAGTGCTAGTTCTTTGGGGGACGGATCCACAGATACGCAGTATTTT

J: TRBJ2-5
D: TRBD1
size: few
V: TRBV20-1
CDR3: CSAYTTGAETQYF
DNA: TGCAGTGCGTATACGACAGGGGCAGAGACCCAGTACTTC

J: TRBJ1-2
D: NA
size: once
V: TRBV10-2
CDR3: CASRETGPNGYTF
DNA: TGCGCCAGCAGGGAAACAGGCCCTAATGGCTACACCTTC

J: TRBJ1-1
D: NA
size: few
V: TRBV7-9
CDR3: CASSHGGEEAFF
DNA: TGTGCCAGCAGCCACGGGGGGGAAGAAGCTTTCTTT

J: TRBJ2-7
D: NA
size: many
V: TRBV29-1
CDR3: CSVLAHSSYEQYF
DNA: TGCAGCGTCCTAGCGCACAGCTCCTACGAGCAGTACTTC

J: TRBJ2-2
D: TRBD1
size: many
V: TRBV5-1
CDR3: CASSSNGQGPTGELFF
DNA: TGCGCCAGCAGCTCCAACGGACAGGGACCCACCGGGGAGCTGTTTTTT

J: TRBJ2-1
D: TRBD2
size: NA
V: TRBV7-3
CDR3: CASSLDPFTSGEYNEQFF
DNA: TGTGCCAGCAGCCTGGACCCTTTTACTAGCGGGGAGTACAATGAGCAGTTCTTC

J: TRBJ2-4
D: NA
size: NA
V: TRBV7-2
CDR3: CASSSSVGGIQYF
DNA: TGTGCCAGCAGCTCTAGCGTTGGCGGCATTCAGTACTTC

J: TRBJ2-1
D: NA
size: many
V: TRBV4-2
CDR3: CASSQEGRAMNEQFF
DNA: TGTGCCAGCAGCCAAGAAGGGAGAGCGATGAATGAGCAGTTCTTC

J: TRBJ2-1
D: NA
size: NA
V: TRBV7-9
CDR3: CASTGNEQFF
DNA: TGTGCCAGCACGGGGAATGAGCAGTTCTTC

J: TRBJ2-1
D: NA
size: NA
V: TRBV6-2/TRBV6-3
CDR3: CASRSPGRKWDEQFF
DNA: TGTGCCAGCAGGAGCCCGGGGAGGAAATGGGATGAGCAGTTCTTC

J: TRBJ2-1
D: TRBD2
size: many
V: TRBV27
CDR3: CASSLSYGRLARNEQFF
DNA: TGTGCCAGCAGTTTATCGTACGGCCGACTAGCTCGGAATGAGCAGTTCTTC

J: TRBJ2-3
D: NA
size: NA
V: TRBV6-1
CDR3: CASSARTAVWLDTQYF
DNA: TGTGCCAGCAGTGCCCGGACAGCCGTATGGTTGGATACGCAGTATTTT

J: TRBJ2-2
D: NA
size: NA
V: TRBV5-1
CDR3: CASSLVADNTGELFF
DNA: TGCGCCAGCAGCTTGGTGGCCGATAACACCGGGGAGCTGTTTTTT

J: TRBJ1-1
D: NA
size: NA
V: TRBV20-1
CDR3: CSARVGATEAFF
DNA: TGCAGTGCTAGAGTCGGGGCCACTGAAGCTTTCTTT

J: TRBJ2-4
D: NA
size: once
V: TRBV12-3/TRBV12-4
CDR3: CASSLGQVNIQYF
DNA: TGTGCCAGCAGTTTAGGGCAGGTTAACATTCAGTACTTC

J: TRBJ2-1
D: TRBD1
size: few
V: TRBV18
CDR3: CASSPGQGYEQFF
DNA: TGTGCCAGCTCCCCGGGACAGGGCTATGAGCAGTTCTTC

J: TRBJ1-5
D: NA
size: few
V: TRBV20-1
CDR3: CSARGGLSQHF
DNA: TGCAGTGCTAGAGGGGGCCTTTCCCAGCATTTT

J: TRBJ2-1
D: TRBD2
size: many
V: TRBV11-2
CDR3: CASSEPGLAYNEQFF
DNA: TGTGCCAGCTCCGAACCGGGACTAGCCTACAATGAGCAGTTCTTC

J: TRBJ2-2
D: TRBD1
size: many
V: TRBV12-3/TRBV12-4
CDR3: CASTIPTGLFANTGELFF
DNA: TGTGCCAGCACCATCCCGACAGGGCTATTTGCGAACACCGGGGAGCTGTTTTTT

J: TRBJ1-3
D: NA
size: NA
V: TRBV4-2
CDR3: CASSQDGFYSGNTIYF
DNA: TGTGCCAGCAGCCAAGATGGGTTCTACTCTGGAAACACCATATATTTT

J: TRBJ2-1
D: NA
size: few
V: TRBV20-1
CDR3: CSAVDRVKSGASYNEQFF
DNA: TGCAGTGCTGTCGACAGGGTAAAATCGGGGGCCTCCTACAATGAGCAGTTCTTC

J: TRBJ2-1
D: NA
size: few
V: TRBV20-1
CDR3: CSARVPPSYNEQFF
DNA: TGCAGTGCTAGAGTGCCCCCCTCCTACAATGAGCAGTTCTTC

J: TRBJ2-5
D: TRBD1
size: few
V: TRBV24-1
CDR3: CATSDPRGLETQYF
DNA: TGTGCCACCAGTGATCCCAGGGGGTTGGAGACCCAGTACTTC

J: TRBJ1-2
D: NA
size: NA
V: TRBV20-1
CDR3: CSARGDSLGYTF
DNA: TGCAGTGCTAGAGGCGATTCTCTTGGCTACACCTTC

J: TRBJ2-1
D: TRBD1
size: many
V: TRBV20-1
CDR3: CSALTGQGYNEQFF
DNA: TGCAGTGCTCTTACGGGACAGGGATACAATGAGCAGTTCTTC

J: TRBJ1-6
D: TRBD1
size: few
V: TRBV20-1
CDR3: CSARPGQGANSPLHF
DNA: TGCAGTGCTAGACCCGGACAGGGGGCGAATTCACCCCTCCACTTT

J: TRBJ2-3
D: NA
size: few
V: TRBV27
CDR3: CASSLFDGDTQYF
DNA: TGTGCCAGCAGTTTGTTCGACGGGGATACGCAGTATTTT